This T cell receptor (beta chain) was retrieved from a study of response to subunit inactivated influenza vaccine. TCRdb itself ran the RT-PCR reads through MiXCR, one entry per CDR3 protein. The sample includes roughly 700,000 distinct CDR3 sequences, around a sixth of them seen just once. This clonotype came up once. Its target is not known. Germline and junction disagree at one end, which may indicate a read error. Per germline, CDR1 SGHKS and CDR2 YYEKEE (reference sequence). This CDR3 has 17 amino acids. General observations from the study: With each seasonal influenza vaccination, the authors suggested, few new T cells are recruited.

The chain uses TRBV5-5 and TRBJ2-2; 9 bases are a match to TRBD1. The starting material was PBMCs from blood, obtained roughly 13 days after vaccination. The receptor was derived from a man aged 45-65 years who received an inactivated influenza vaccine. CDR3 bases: TGTGCCAGCCAGGACAGGGGAGTCCCTCTAAACACCGGGGAGCTGTATTTT. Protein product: CASQDRGVPLNTGELYF.